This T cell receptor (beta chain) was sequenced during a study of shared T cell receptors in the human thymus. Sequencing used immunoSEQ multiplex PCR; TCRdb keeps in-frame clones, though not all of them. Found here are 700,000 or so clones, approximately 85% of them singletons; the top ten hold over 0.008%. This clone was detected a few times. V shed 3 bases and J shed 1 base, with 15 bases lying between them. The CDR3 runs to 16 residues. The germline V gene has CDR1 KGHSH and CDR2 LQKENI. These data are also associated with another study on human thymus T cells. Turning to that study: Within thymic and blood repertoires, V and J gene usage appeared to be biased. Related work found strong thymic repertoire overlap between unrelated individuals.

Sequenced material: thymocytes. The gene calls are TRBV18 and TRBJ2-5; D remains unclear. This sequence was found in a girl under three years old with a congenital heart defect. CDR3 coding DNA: TGTGCCAGCTCACCGAGGAATCCCAACCTCCAAGAGACCCAGTACTTC. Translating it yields CASSPRNPNLQETQYF. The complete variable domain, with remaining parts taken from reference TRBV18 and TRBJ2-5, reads NAGVMQNPRHLVRRRGQEARLRCSPMKGHSHVYWYRQLPEEGLKFMVYLQKENIIDESGMPKERFSAEFPKEGPSILRIQQVVRGDSAAYFCASSPRNPNLQETQYFGPGTRLLVL.